The entry below gives a single T cell receptor beta chain sequence along with its context. This receptor's antigen is unknown. There are no base qualities to consult, and no much larger clone falls within one base. The data derive from a study of T cell repertoires in cytomegalovirus infection (dated by TCRdb to about 2019). Describing the broader study: Alongside well-studied HLA-B-restricted epitopes, the peptide stimulations were aimed at recently identified HLA-C-restricted CMV epitopes, whose presentation resists viral immunomodulation. Because public TCR beta signatures pointed to carriage of CMV infection together with the matching HLA type, the HLA type of each donor mattered for the analysis.

The listed sequencing device is Illumina HiSeq 1500. In-frame beta chains were kept once TCRdb had trimmed the public reads at Q25 with fastp and called clones with MiXCR. One record per CDR3 amino acid sequence lists the most common genes and DNA. The sample has 200,000 or so distinct CDR3 sequences on record, about 40% of them singletons. The top ten clonotypes cover approximately 60% of the sample. Broad study findings and their caveats: Cumulative frequency of public TCR beta family members discriminated carriers of CMV infection plus the relevant HLA type in this cohort and an independent approximately 350-donor cohort. The ex vivo response was dominated by HLA-C-restricted CMV-specific TCR beta clonotypes, which also provided the single most frequent clonotype in two of eight donors.

According to the study, the label for this sample's treatment or condition signals: in vitro stimulation with specific CMV peptide epitopes to enrich CMV-specific T cells. The CDR3 runs 16 amino acids, cysteine and phenylalanine included. Only the CDR3 portion is preserved as DNA: 48 bases, with reading frame beginning at the first base. The germline V and J ends show losses of 5 bases and 0 bases respectively, and no gene match explains 5 bases of the junction. CDR1 and CDR2, per the germline V gene, are SGHNT and YENEEA. The rearranged segments are TRBV11-3 and TRBJ2-1; 9 bases in between match TRBD2. The starting material was CD8+ T cells from cultured PBMCs, obtained from culture after CMV antigen stimulation. The clonotype was recovered from a human donor in good health (CMV status not recorded). Some clones in this sample may be carry-over from other donors' samples. The CDR3 protein sequence reads: CASSRNSGSSYNEQFF. DNA sequence: TGTGCCAGCAGCCGTAATAGCGGGAGCTCCTACAATGAGCAGTTCTTC.